This T cell receptor beta chain originates from a study of blood T cell repertoires in COVID-19 (dated by TCRdb to the early 2020s). With respect to the entire study: Collaborator samples came from the United States, Italy and Spain and covered acute and convalescent phases of COVID-19. The dataset comprised deeply sampled blood TCRbeta repertoires from subjects exposed to, actively infected with, or recovered from COVID-19. A freely available public database, intended as a resource for researchers studying the immune response to SARS-CoV-2, is where the repertoires were released. Where available, HLA class I and class II types were taken from metadata supplied by the sample provider and were not determined by assay-based typing. The samples were drawn from the first 160 participants of the ongoing ImmuneRACE study and from 950 to 1,500 subjects provided by 6 global collaborators. The material from the prospective study consisted of cDNA or gDNA derived from T cells, B-cell-depleted T cells, or PBMCs. The sample metadata nearly always contained a de-identified subject ID, COVID-19 status, age in years and sex. Broad study findings and their caveats: Clinical and demographic metadata were provided uncurated, with the amount varying by source and participant.

On this clone itself: There is no known antigen for this receptor. Base qualities are not recorded, but no much larger clone differs from it by a single base.

Each collaborating institution followed its own protocols to collect whole blood in K2EDTA tubes. Collaborator samples were shipped for TCRbeta analysis as frozen whole blood, isolated PBMCs, or DNA extracted from either sample type. V is pruned by 0 bases and J by 3 bases, leaving 4 bases of the junction without a gene match. CDR1 and CDR2 are read off the germline V gene (reference sequence) as LGHDT and YNNKEL. The CDR3 numbers 17 residues from cysteine through phenylalanine. The read is trimmed to its CDR3 DNA, 51 bases read in frame from base 1. The immunoSEQ Assay, a bias-controlled multiplex PCR, was used to amplify TCRbeta CDR3 regions from genomic DNA. The published analysis was carried out like this. Within the assay, amplification of reference gene primers was used to estimate how many nucleated cells each sample contained. Sequence reads were collapsed and filtered to measure the absolute abundance of every unique TCRbeta CDR3 rearrangement. Productive Simpson clonality was computed per sample as the square root of Simpson's diversity index over productive rearrangements. TCRdb took this table from immuneACCESS and kept in-frame rearrangements with V and J called. Such tables lack part of the clones; where checked against another copy, unresolved V genes explain under half of the gap, and the rest is unexplained. V, J and clone size are taken as reported in that table, and D and trimming were inferred from the DNA itself. This sample comprises about 130,000 clones, less than 90% of them detected only once. The top ten clonotypes cover roughly 27% of the sample.

The sequencing sample was made of peripheral blood. This clonotype was sampled from an elderly woman with acute or convalescent COVID-19. The sequence is built from TRBV3-1 (or the pseudogene TRBV3-2) and TRBJ1-6, with 8 bases matching TRBD1. The nucleotides read TGTGCCAGCAGCCAAGAGGGACAGGCCCGCTATAATTCACCCCTCCACTTT. It translates to CASSQEGQARYNSPLHF.